This T cell receptor beta chain originates from a study of T cell responses to AZD1222 COVID-19 vaccine. Whole-study findings and limits: Baseline serostatus was positive in only six AZD1222 recipients.

Data came from immunoSEQ multiplex PCR; TCRdb stores just in-frame clones and leaves some out. The table lists about 140,000 clones, roughly 90% of them singletons. As regards this clone: Its antigen remains unknown.

Germline CDR1 and CDR2: MNHEY and SVGAGI. The junction had 8 bases not matched to a gene; V was cut back by 6 bases and J by 6 bases. The CDR3 is made up of 15 amino acids. This specimen was peripheral blood, taken on day 0 of AZD1222 vaccination. The sequence derives from an adult in good health. This sequence joins TRBV6-5 and TRBJ1-5, with 10 bases that match TRBD1. DNA of the CDR3: TGTGCCAGCAGGCCCCGACAGGGGGCTCGTCAGCCCCAGCATTTT. This sequence encodes CASRPRQGARQPQHF.